This TCR beta chain derives from a study of blood T cell repertoires in COVID-19. Study summary: Samples taken during acute and convalescent COVID-19 were collected in the United States, Italy and Spain. From T cells, B-cell-depleted T cells, or PBMCs came the material, which was cDNA or gDNA.

Patients at the Seattle site were enrolled during active infection and followed longitudinally. This clone was picked up one time. The CDR3 totals 11 residues. The V gene end was trimmed by 5 bases and the J gene end by 6 bases; junction bases not matched to a gene: 0. The germline CDR1 and CDR2 sequences are MGHDK and SYGVNS. Per the original data handling: Cell counts per sample came from amplifying reference gene primers. Produced via immunoSEQ multiplex PCR; TCRdb's table is partial and in-frame only. V and J calls and clone size are as listed in that table; D and trimming were resolved from the DNA. This table has fewer than 200,000 clones, 81% appearing once.

Sequenced input: peripheral blood. The sequence was obtained from a woman aged 35 to 49 with COVID-19, enrolled during active disease. The rearrangement links TRBV25-1 to TRBJ1-2, with 7 bases that match TRBD1. The CDR3 bases are TGTGCCAGCAGTACAGGGGATGGCTACACCTTC. Translating gives CASSTGDGYTF.